The clone carrying this TCR beta chain has just a few counts. What it binds is unknown. From roughly 390 ng of RNA, a library with molecular barcoded alpha/delta and beta/gamma adaptors was made. MiXCR, run by TCRdb on the reads, gives a single entry per CDR3 protein. The table records under 50,000 distinct CDR3 sequences, around 15% of them present only once. The CDR3 is made up of 14 amino acids. Trimming cost V 3 bases and J 4 bases; bases outside gene matches: 1. CDR1 and CDR2 from the germline V gene are MDHEN and SYDVKM. The entry originates in a study of read filtering for tumor transcriptome and immune sequencing. Study information: Revised staging placed eight or nine patients in R-ISS I, roughly 17 in II, six or seven in III. Points from the study as a whole: This fraction held mixed bone marrow immune cells after CD138-negative sorting.

This chain connects TRBV28 to TRBJ1-5; 9 bases agree with TRBD1. This TCR was sampled from a donor aged 40 or older with multiple myeloma. The source material was a population of CD138-negative cells sorted from bone marrow. The CDR3 region is CASSFGQGNQPQHF. The CDR3 DNA is TGTGCCAGCAGTTTTGGACAGGGGAATCAGCCCCAGCATTTT.